A selection of T cell receptor beta chains follows, all from one sample in a study of cytomegalovirus exposure and HLA in healthy donors. Only in-frame clones appear in the TCRdb table, and some are missing; sequencing was by immunoSEQ multiplex PCR. This table has about 65,000 clones, about 82% appearing once. The specimen was PBMCs. The receptors originated from a woman aged 30 to 39 in good health and CMV-seronegative. CDR3s include the opening cysteine and the closing phenylalanine or tryptophan. Each record gives: V gene, D gene, clone size, J gene, CDR3 DNA, CDR3 protein. D genes are given only for firm matches. The size of a clone is reported for some rows only, either as once, few or many, or as a class for expanded clones.

TRBV14	TRBD1	few	TRBJ1-2	TGTGCCAGCCACGGACAGGGGGCTGGAGGCTACACCTTC	CASHGQGAGGYTF
TRBV23-1	.	.	TRBJ1-5	TGCGCCAGCAGTCGGGCCAGTACGGGCAATCAGCCCCAGCATTTT	CASSRASTGNQPQHF
TRBV4-2	.	.	TRBJ2-5	TGTGCCAGCAGCCAAGTTGGGGCGGGGCAAGAGACCCAGTACTTC	CASSQVGAGQETQYF
TRBV7-7	.	.	TRBJ2-2	TGTGCTAGCAGCGAGGACAGCAACACCGGGGAGCTGTTTTTT	CASSEDSNTGELFF
TRBV30	TRBD1	.	TRBJ1-2	TGTGCCTGGAGGCTCGATAGGACAGGGGGCTACACCTTC	CAWRLDRTGGYTF
TRBV9	TRBD2	.	TRBJ2-3	TGTGCCAGCAGCGTAGTAGCGGGGTACACAGATACGCAGTATTTT	CASSVVAGYTDTQYF
TRBV4-1	.	.	TRBJ2-7	TGCGCCAGCAGCCAAGCTGGGGCAGGATCGGGCGAGCAGTACTTC	CASSQAGAGSGEQYF
TRBV7-9	.	few	TRBJ2-1	TGTGCCAGCAGCTTAGTCGCGGGGACTCCCCGCAATGAGCAGTTCTTC	CASSLVAGTPRNEQFF
TRBV30	TRBD1	.	TRBJ2-5	TGTGCCTGGAGTTCAGGGGGATCGGAGACCCAGTACTTC	CAWSSGGSETQYF
TRBV2	.	.	TRBJ2-3	TGTGCCAGCACAGGGGTGGGGGTGCCCACAGATACGCAGTATTTT	CASTGVGVPTDTQYF
TRBV29-1	TRBD2	.	TRBJ2-3	TGCAGCGTGACCCCCGCGGGGTTAGGGACTAGCGGAGTGGGGGGCACAGATACGCAGTATTTT	CSVTPAGLGTSGVGGTDTQYF
TRBV7-9	.	.	TRBJ1-1	TGTGCCAGCAGCCCCCCAAGGGGAAACACTGAAGCTTTCTTT	CASSPPRGNTEAFF
TRBV6-5	.	.	TRBJ1-5	TGTGCCAGTCGACAGGCAGGGGATAATCAGCCCCAGCATTTT	CASRQAGDNQPQHF
TRBV7-2	TRBD1	once	TRBJ2-5	TGTGCCAGCAGCTTAGCGTCGACAGGGAAAGAGACCCAGTACTTC	CASSLASTGKETQYF